These 29 T cell receptor beta chains originate from one sample sequenced in a study of T cell repertoires in aging, cancer and after chemotherapy. TCR beta rearrangements were amplified from peripheral blood genomic DNA. Multiplex touch-down PCR with TRB-A/B primers amplified rearranged V-D-J TRB sequences. Each CDR3 protein is one row after TCRdb ran MiXCR on the multiplex PCR reads. Here the sample spans some 19,000 distinct CDR3 sequences, approximately 40% being singletons. Sequencing input: blood. All receptors come from a human donor with a solid tumor.

This clonotype came up a few times. The rearrangement links TRBV28 to TRBJ1-2; D might be TRBD1 (5 bases). Trimming removed 5 bases at V and 4 bases at J, with 11 bases between. The CDR3 extends over 13 amino acids. Germline V gives CDR1 MDHEN, CDR2 SYDVKM. CDR3: CASSQSGFYGYTF. For the CDR3, the DNA is TGTGCCAGCAGTCAATCAGGGTTCTATGGCTACACCTTC.

The chain couples TRBV7-6 to TRBJ1-6, with no clear D. Germline assignment: CDR1 SGHVS and CDR2 FNYEAQ. V was trimmed by 0 bases and J by 11 bases, leaving 11 bases between them. There are 14 residues in the CDR3. The CDR3 DNA follows: TGTGCCAGCAGCTTAGCGCTTAATAGGGCACCCCTCCACTTT. It encodes CASSLALNRAPLHF.

A few counts support this clonotype. The chain uses TRBV7-6 and TRBJ2-1, with D possibly matching TRBD2 (6 bases). The CDR3 runs 14 residues. Germline V gene lookup returns CDR1 SGHVS and CDR2 FNYEAQ. Trimming left V 5 bases short and J 7 bases short, with 15 bases between. The CDR3 reads CASSLGGGKNEQFF. In DNA, the CDR3 is TGTGCCAGCAGCCTAGGAGGCGGGAAAAATGAGCAGTTCTTC.

This clonotype was seen more than once but under ten times. The chain has TRBV19 and TRBJ1-5; D is unresolved. Trimming left V 5 bases short and J 6 bases short, with 8 bases between. Germline V gene sequence: CDR1 LNHDA, CDR2 SQIVND (reference sequence). This CDR3 comprises 12 residues. CDR3 bases: TGTGCCAGTAGTTCTCCTGCTCAGCCCCAGCATTTT. Residues: CASSSPAQPQHF.

By share, this clonotype ranks as medium-sized (0.01 to 0.1%). The V gene is TRBV29-1, the J gene TRBJ1-6; possible D gene TRBD1, 6 bases. The CDR3 sequence is 13 residues long. V lost 7 bases and J lost 1, with 8 bases in between. Germline CDR1 is SQVTM and CDR2 is ANQGSEA. CDR3 in amino acids: CSAQGSYNSPLHF. The CDR3, as DNA: TGCAGCGCTCAGGGGTCCTATAATTCACCCCTCCACTTT. Full variable domain (remainder filled in from reference TRBV29-1 and TRBJ1-6): SAVISQKPSRDICQRGTSLTIQCQVDSQVTMMFWYRQQPGQSLTLIATANQGSEATYESGFVIDKFPISRPNLTFSTLTVSNMSPEDSSIYLCSAQGSYNSPLHFGNGTRLTVT.

The chain joins TRBV19 to TRBJ2-1; perhaps TRBD1 as D (6 bases). The CDR3 has 13 amino acids. CDR1 LNHDA and CDR2 SQIVND come from the germline V gene (reference sequence). V lost 10 bases and J lost 3, with 13 bases in between. The CDR3 region is CANRRDNYNEQFF. The CDR3 DNA sequence: TGTGCCAATAGAAGGGACAACTACAATGAGCAGTTCTTC.

V and J are TRBV6-1 and TRBJ1-6, with TRBD1 as a possible D gene (5 bases). V gave up 6 bases and J gave up 6 bases, with 18 bases separating them. The germline gives CDR1 MNHNS, CDR2 SASEGT. CDR3 length: 16 amino acids. The CDR3 DNA reads TGTGCCAGCAGGCCAGGGAGGGCACCCGCTAATTCACCCCTCCACTTT. Residues: CASRPGRAPANSPLHF.

This sequence joins TRBV19 and TRBJ2-7, with 14 bases matching TRBD2. From germline, CDR1 is LNHDA and CDR2 SQIVND (reference sequence). The CDR3 is 15 residues long. V lost 5 bases, J lost 5 bases, and 5 bases stayed unmatched. The CDR3 loop reads CASSPTGLAGDEQYF. DNA for the CDR3: TGTGCCAGTAGTCCTACGGGACTAGCGGGAGACGAGCAGTACTTC.

This clonotype was seen more than once but under ten times. The chain joins TRBV18 to TRBJ2-1; D gene uncertain. The V gene's germline CDR1 is KGHSH and CDR2 LQKENI. This CDR3 contains 15 residues. With 5 bases removed from V and 5 bases from J, the gap between germline ends came to 16 bases. DNA for the CDR3: TGTGCCAGCTCAGCCCGGGTCCCGTTAAACAATGAGCAGTTCTTC. It is translated as CASSARVPLNNEQFF.

The chain links TRBV19 to TRBJ1-4, with TRBD1 matching 9 bases. The CDR3 totals 14 residues. Losses at the gene ends were 8 bases for V and 12 bases for J; bases not matched to a gene: 13. Per the germline V gene, CDR1 is LNHDA and CDR2 is SQIVND (reference sequence). CDR3 nucleotide sequence: TGTGCCAGTGGTGACAGGGGGTTTAGCCAACAACTGTTTTTT. Protein sequence: CASGDRGFSQQLFF.

The chain is built from TRBV6-9 and TRBJ2-1; 12 bases line up with TRBD2. The CDR3 has 15 amino acids. The V segment lost 2 bases and the J segment 5 bases; nucleotides outside the gene matches: 1. CDR1 is MNHGY and CDR2 is SVAAGI in the germline V gene. The CDR3, as DNA: TGTGCCAGCAGTTATAGGACTAGCGGGAACAATGAGCAGTTCTTC. It is translated as CASSYRTSGNNEQFF.

The J gene is TRBJ2-1, the V gene TRBV20-1; D possibly matches TRBD1 or TRBD2 (5 bases each). V was cut by 1 base and J by 0 bases, with 10 bases left in between. Germline values: CDR1 DFQATT, CDR2 SNEGSKA (reference sequence). This CDR3 has 15 residues. The CDR3 DNA is TGCAGTGCTAGAGCGGGACCGAGCTCCTACAATGAGCAGTTCTTC. It specifies CSARAGPSSYNEQFF.

This sequence joins TRBV10-3 and TRBJ2-5, with 10 bases matching TRBD2. The CDR3 has 14 amino acids. The V segment lost 7 bases and the J segment 5 bases; nucleotides outside the gene matches: 7. Germline lookup yields CDR1 ENHRY and CDR2 SYGVKD. CDR3 region: CAIKLAGDGETQYF. CDR3 coding DNA: TGTGCCATCAAGCTAGCGGGAGATGGGGAGACCCAGTACTTC.

This sequence joins TRBV5-1 and TRBJ2-5, with 8 positions matching TRBD1. V lost 4 bases and J lost 2; bases outside the gene matches: 7. Germline-derived CDR1 and CDR2 are SGHRS and YFSETQ. CDR3 length equals 15 residues. CDR3 sequence reads: CASSPGTGEQETQYF. Here the CDR3 DNA reads TGCGCCAGCAGCCCTGGGACAGGAGAACAAGAGACCCAGTACTTC.

This clonotype was found a few times. The chain employs TRBV27 and TRBJ1-1; D is uncertain. V lost 6 bases and J 4 bases, leaving 9 bases between the germline ends. CDR3 length: 12 residues. Looked up from germline, CDR1 is MNHEY and CDR2 is SMNVEV (reference sequence). The CDR3 region is CASSLKTTEAFF. The CDR3 nucleotides are TGTGCCAGCAGCTTAAAGACCACTGAAGCTTTCTTT.

The rearrangement joins TRBV12-3 or TRBV12-4 to TRBJ1-2, with D possibly matching TRBD1 (5 bases). The CDR3 consists of 11 residues. Trimming cost V 6 bases and J 3 bases, with 5 bases left between them. The CDR3 DNA is TGTGCCAGCAGAGGGGACTATGGCTACACCTTC. This sequence encodes CASRGDYGYTF.

The chain has TRBV15 and TRBJ2-5, with a possible D match to TRBD1 (6 bases). V lost 5 bases and J lost 1, with 17 bases in between. The CDR3 runs to 16 residues. Germline V gene sequence: CDR1 LNHNV, CDR2 YYDKDF (reference sequence). The CDR3 coding sequence is TGTGCCACCAGCCTGGAGAGGGGGAAACTCCAAGAGACCCAGTACTTC. It yields the protein CATSLERGKLQETQYF.

This clonotype is classed as medium-sized. This chain joins TRBV29-1 and TRBJ2-7; TRBD1 matches 9 bases. Germline V lookup: CDR1 SQVTM, CDR2 ANQGSEA. This CDR3 contains 13 residues. The V and J ends lost 8 bases and 5 bases, in that order; junction bases with no gene match: 10. The CDR3 loop is CSCTGQGGNEQYF. For the CDR3, the DNA is TGCAGCTGTACGGGACAGGGCGGTAACGAGCAGTACTTC.

Only a few counts were recorded for this clonotype. The CDR3 loop reads CASTRLAGLDEQFF. CDR3 nucleotide sequence: TGTGCCAGCACCAGACTAGCGGGTTTGGATGAGCAGTTCTTC. V and J are TRBV6-5 and TRBJ2-1, with 10 nucleotides matching TRBD2. The CDR3 spans 14 residues. Germline V gene data show CDR1 as MNHEY and CDR2 as SVGAGI. Germline trimming cut 7 bases from V and 8 bases from J; bases unmatched to any gene: 8.

In its sample, this clonotype was seen once. The chain employs TRBV5-1 and TRBJ2-3, with D unclear. V was clipped by 1 base and J by 3 bases, with 9 bases between them. The CDR3 consists of 14 residues. The V gene's germline CDR1 is SGHRS and CDR2 YFSETQ. As DNA, the CDR3 is TGCGCCAGCAGCTTGCGCGTCGGTACAGATACGCAGTATTTT. Translating it yields CASSLRVGTDTQYF.

This clonotype has only a few counts. The chain employs TRBV13 and TRBJ1-3; D is uncertain. The CDR3 extends over 14 amino acids. Germline V gene sequence: CDR1 PRHDT, CDR2 FYEKMQ (reference sequence). Trimming took 5 bases from V and 1 from J, leaving 9 bases between them. CDR3 residues: CASSRLSSGNTIYF. CDR3 coding DNA: TGTGCCAGCAGCCGACTGAGTTCTGGAAACACCATATATTTT.

Comment on this clonotype: The CDR3 does not end in the conserved phenylalanine or tryptophan, so this is likely a read error. The V and J genes are TRBV6-1 and TRBJ2-1; possible D gene TRBD2, 5 bases. In germline, CDR1 is MNHNS, CDR2 SASEGT. The CDR3 has 13 residues. Trimming took 6 bases from V and 2 from J, leaving 8 bases between them. In nucleotides, the CDR3 is TGTGCCAGCAGAGCGGCCGCCTACAATGAGCAGTTCTCC. Amino acid sequence: CASRAAAYNEQFS.

The chain couples TRBV19 to TRBJ2-3; 8 bases fit TRBD2. The CDR3 sequence is 16 residues long. V lost 8 bases and J lost 2; bases outside the gene matches: 12. Germline V lookup: CDR1 LNHDA, CDR2 SQIVND (reference sequence). As DNA, the CDR3 is TGTGCCAGTGGTCAAGAGGGAGCGGGGGTCACAGATACGCAGTATTTT. Protein product: CASGQEGAGVTDTQYF.

The rearrangement links TRBV5-4 to TRBJ1-2; 7 bases are a match to TRBD1. CDR3 length: 15 amino acids. Germline CDR1 reads SGHNT; CDR2 reads YYREEE (reference sequence). V was pared by 4 bases and J by 1 base, with 7 bases of the junction left unmatched. CDR3 in amino acids: CASSTKQGFNYGYTF. The CDR3 DNA is TGTGCCAGCAGCACAAAACAGGGGTTTAACTATGGCTACACCTTC.

The chain couples TRBV7-9 to TRBJ2-3, with D possibly matching TRBD2 (6 bases). Between the trimmed V and J ends, which lost 0 bases and 11 bases, there was a span of 27 bases. Germline CDR1 SEHNR, CDR2 FQNEAQ (reference sequence). The CDR3 length is 18 residues. CDR3 DNA sequence: TGTGCCAGCAGCTTAGCATGGACGCGGGGCCTCTGGTTGGGGGGGCAGTATTTT. This gives the protein CASSLAWTRGLWLGGQYF.

V usage is TRBV15 and J usage is TRBJ1-4; weak D call: TRBD1 (6 bases). CDR3 length equals 15 residues. The germline gives CDR1 LNHNV, CDR2 YYDKDF (reference sequence). Trimming pared 4 bases from V and 0 bases from J, leaving 9 bases between. CDR3: CATSKDSATNEKLFF. The CDR3 DNA is TGTGCCACCAGCAAGGACAGTGCAACTAATGAAAAACTGTTTTTT.

The chain employs TRBV6-5 and TRBJ2-7, with D maybe TRBD1 (5 bases). The CDR3 covers 13 residues. V lost 2 bases and J lost 5, with 10 bases in between. Per the germline V gene, CDR1 is MNHEY and CDR2 is SVGAGI. The CDR3 reads CASSYRTLHEQYF. The DNA for the CDR3 is TGTGCCAGCAGTTACCGGACACTCCACGAGCAGTACTTC.

This chain joins TRBV7-9 and TRBJ2-5; TRBD1 matches at 9 bases. With 6 bases clipped from V and 4 bases from J, the junction kept 6 bases outside the gene matches. The CDR3 sequence is 14 residues long. Germline-derived CDR1 and CDR2 are SEHNR and FQNEAQ (reference sequence). The CDR3 loop reads CASRRGTGSETQYF. CDR3 nucleotides: TGTGCCAGCAGACGAGGGACAGGGTCAGAGACCCAGTACTTC.

Points on this clonotype: Possible read error: a much larger clone is one base away. The chain links TRBV19 to TRBJ2-3; TRBD2 is a possible D gene (6 bases). The CDR3 sequence is 14 residues long. Germline loops: CDR1 LNHDA, CDR2 SQIVND (reference sequence). CDR3 nucleotides: TGTGCCAGTAGTCCCCGGGGGAGCACAGATGCGCAGTATTTT. The encoded protein is CASSPRGSTDAQYF.